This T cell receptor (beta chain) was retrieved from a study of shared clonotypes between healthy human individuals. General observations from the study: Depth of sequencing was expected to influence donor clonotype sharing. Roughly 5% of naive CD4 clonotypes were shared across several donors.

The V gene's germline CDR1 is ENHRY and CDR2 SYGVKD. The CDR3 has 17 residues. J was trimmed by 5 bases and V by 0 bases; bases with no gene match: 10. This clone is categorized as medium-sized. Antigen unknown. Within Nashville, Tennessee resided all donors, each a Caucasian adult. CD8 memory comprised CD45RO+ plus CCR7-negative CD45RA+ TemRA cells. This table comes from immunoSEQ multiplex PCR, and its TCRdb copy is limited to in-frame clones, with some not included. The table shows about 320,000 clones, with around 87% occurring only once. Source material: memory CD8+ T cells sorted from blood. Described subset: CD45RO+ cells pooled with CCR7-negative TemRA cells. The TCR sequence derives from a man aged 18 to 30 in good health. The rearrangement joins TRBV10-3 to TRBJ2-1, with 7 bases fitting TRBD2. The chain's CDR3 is CAISESAASGDHNEQFF. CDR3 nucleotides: TGTGCCATCAGTGAGTCAGCCGCTAGCGGAGACCACAATGAGCAGTTCTTC.